The 11 T cell receptor beta chains reported below all come from one sample, sequenced in a study of blood T cell repertoires in COVID-19. Profiled with immunoSEQ multiplex PCR; TCRdb holds only in-frame clones, not every one. The sample consists of approximately 280,000 clones, roughly four fifths of them appearing once. The sequenced sample consisted of PBMCs or T cells enriched from blood (not recorded which). The receptor set was obtained from a man aged 40-50 years who had been exposed to COVID-19.

This clone was counted a few times. The gene calls are TRBV7-3 and TRBJ2-3; 13 bases line up with TRBD2. V gave up 4 bases and J gave up 3 bases; unmatched junction bases: 1. The germline V gene encodes CDR1 SGHTA and CDR2 FQGTGA. The CDR3 is 15 residues long. The CDR3 protein is CASSSTSGRTDTQYF. DNA for the CDR3: TGTGCCAGCAGCTCGACTAGCGGGAGGACAGATACGCAGTATTTT.

The rearrangement links TRBV5-1 to TRBJ2-3, with 7 bases identical to TRBD2. With 0 bases clipped from V and 5 bases from J, the junction kept 6 bases outside the gene matches. The V gene's germline CDR1 is SGHRS and CDR2 YFSETQ. This CDR3 is built from 15 residues. CDR3 sequence (DNA): TGCGCCAGCAGCTTGGCCGGGGGGTTTGGAGATACGCAGTATTTT. Its protein is CASSLAGGFGDTQYF.

This clone has a single count. The genes are TRBV4-1 and TRBJ2-2, with D tentatively TRBD1 (7 bases). Trimming left V 0 bases short and J 4 bases short, with 12 bases between. Germline CDR1 reads MGHRA; CDR2 reads YSYEKL. CDR3 length: 16 residues. The CDR3 DNA reads TGCGCCAGCAGCCAAGATGCAGGGGGGTCCACCGGGGAGCTGTTTTTT. Its translation: CASSQDAGGSTGELFF.

The chain joins TRBV30 to TRBJ1-5; TRBD1 aligns across 8 bases. From germline, CDR1 is GTSNPN and CDR2 SVGIG (reference sequence). The CDR3 is 19 residues long. The ends lost 3 bases at V and 3 bases at J; junction bases unmatched: 19. CDR3 coding DNA: TGTGCCTGGAGCGTCGGGTGGACAGGGCGTCGTACGGCCAATCAGCCCCAGCATTTT. This sequence encodes CAWSVGWTGRRTANQPQHF. The full variable domain, with the rest looked up from reference TRBV30 and TRBJ1-5, is SQTIHQWPATLVQPVGSPLSLECTVEGTSNPNLYWYRQAAGRGLQLLFYSVGIGQISSEVPQNLSASRPQDRQFILSSKKLLLSDSGFYLCAWSVGWTGRRTANQPQHFGDGTRLSIL.

The rearrangement links TRBV5-1 to TRBJ2-1; D gene unclear. CDR1 and CDR2 (germline): SGHRS, YFSETQ. The V gene lost 4 bases and the J gene lost 2 bases, with 13 bases spanning the gap. The CDR3 is 15 residues long. This chain's CDR3 is CASSPFQAPYNEQFF. The CDR3 nucleotides are TGCGCCAGCAGCCCCTTCCAGGCGCCCTACAATGAGCAGTTCTTC.

In DNA form, the CDR3 reads TGTGCCAGCAGCGAAGACGGGACAGGGCGCTACGAGCAGTACTTC. Amino acid sequence: CASSEDGTGRYEQYF. V and J are TRBV7-8 and TRBJ2-7, with TRBD1 identical over 9 bases. Germline CDR1 is SGHVS and CDR2 is FQNEAQ. V was pared by 5 bases and J by 3 bases, with 8 bases of the junction left unmatched. The CDR3 spans 15 residues.

This clone was seen a few times. The rearrangement links TRBV6-7 to TRBJ1-5, with no clear D. TRBV6-7 has ORF status, its function being uncertain. Trimming shortened V by 7 bases and J by 3 bases, and 13 bases separated the two germline ends. The CDR3 contains 14 residues. In nucleotides, the CDR3 is TGTGCCAGCATCTATGGGAGAGTCAATCAGCCCCAGCATTTT. Amino acid sequence: CASIYGRVNQPQHF.

This clone was picked up a small number of times. The J gene is TRBJ1-1, the V gene TRBV4-2; no definite D call. CDR3 length equals 12 residues. Trimming removed 8 bases from V and 1 base from J, with 8 bases in between. Germline V gene data show CDR1 as LGHNA and CDR2 as YNFKEQ. CDR3 sequence (DNA): TGTGCCAGCGCGAGGGAGAACACTGAAGCTTTCTTT. Translating it yields CASARENTEAFF.

The chain uses TRBV4-2 and TRBJ1-3, with 7 nucleotides matching TRBD1. Trimming at V came to 2 bases and at J to 0 bases, leaving 1 base not matched to a gene. Germline assignment: CDR1 LGHNA and CDR2 YNFKEQ. The CDR3 has 15 amino acids. CDR3 residues: CASSQRQGSGNTIYF. In DNA form, the CDR3 reads TGTGCCAGCAGCCAACGACAGGGCTCTGGAAACACCATATATTTT.

V gene TRBV5-1 combines with J gene TRBJ1-6; possible D gene TRBD1, 5 bases. The CDR3 has 12 amino acids. From germline, CDR1 is SGHRS and CDR2 YFSETQ. Trimming removed 5 bases at V and 6 bases at J, with 6 bases between. This CDR3 is CASSDSNSPLHF. In nucleotides, the CDR3 is TGCGCCAGCAGTGACAGTAATTCACCCCTCCACTTT.

The V gene is TRBV19, the J gene TRBJ1-5; D remains ambiguous. V was clipped by 8 bases and J by 1 base, with 15 bases between them. CDR3 length: 15 amino acids. Germline V gene sequence: CDR1 LNHDA, CDR2 SQIVND (reference sequence). CDR3 sequence (DNA): TGTGCCAGTGGCAGCGTAGGTTACAGCAATCAGCCCCAGCATTTT. This sequence encodes CASGSVGYSNQPQHF. Together with reference TRBV19 and TRBJ1-5, the CDR3 gives the full variable domain: DGGITQSPKYLFRKEGQNVTLSCEQNLNHDAMYWYRQDPGQGLRLIYYSQIVNDFQKGDIAEGYSVSREKKESFPLTVTSAQKNPTAFYLCASGSVGYSNQPQHFGDGTRLSIL.